This T cell receptor beta chain was identified during a study of cytomegalovirus exposure and HLA in healthy donors. PCR primers comprised 60 Vbeta and 13 Jbeta primers. Measured with immunoSEQ multiplex PCR; TCRdb has only the in-frame clones, and not every one. The table records roughly 200,000 clones, 78% of them present only once. The CDR3 loop spans 13 amino acids. Trimming removed 1 base from V and 11 bases from J, with 14 bases in between. Germline-derived CDR1 and CDR2 are LGHNA and YSLEER. Material for sequencing was PBMCs. V and J are TRBV4-3 and TRBJ1-1; D is possibly TRBD1 (5 bases). This TCR was sampled from a female donor in good health and CMV-seronegative. CDR3 coding DNA: TGCGCCAGCAGCCAAGGACCCAACAGGAAGGCTTTCTTT. Its translation: CASSQGPNRKAFF.